What follows are 32 T cell receptor beta chains derived from one specimen sequenced in a study of T cells in Graves' hyperthyroidism and ophthalmopathy. TCR beta CDR3 sequences were amplified from RNA transcripts. TCR CDR3 underwent first-round RT-PCR with the HTBI primer set. From the multiplex PCR reads, TCRdb called clonotypes with MiXCR, one entry per CDR3 protein. The table lists a few hundred thousand distinct CDR3 sequences, 13% of them singletons, with less than 25% in the top ten. Source material: blood. The receptors stem from a man younger than 45 with Graves' hyperthyroidism that later progressed to Graves' ophthalmopathy.

The sample holds many counts of this clonotype. This sequence joins TRBV9 and TRBJ1-5; D remains ambiguous. The CDR3 consists of 13 residues. The germline V and J ends were trimmed by 1 base and 6 bases, with 8 bases remaining between them. Germline V CDR1 and CDR2: SGDLS, YYNGEE. CDR3 coding DNA: TGTGCCAGCAGCGTATACCCAAGTCAGCCCCAGCATTTT. It encodes CASSVYPSQPQHF.

This clonotype was seen at least ten times. The genes are TRBV7-8 and TRBJ2-5; D unresolved. CDR3 length: 18 residues. The V gene lost 2 bases and the J gene lost 3 bases, with 22 bases spanning the gap. Germline assignment: CDR1 SGHVS and CDR2 FQNEAQ. The CDR3 spells CASSLSSSLGWVKETQYF. The CDR3 DNA reads as TGTGCCAGCAGCTTAAGCTCTAGTTTGGGATGGGTCAAAGAGACCCAGTACTTC.

This clonotype was seen repeatedly, ten times or more. The J gene is TRBJ1-5, the V gene TRBV6-7, with 7 positions matching TRBD1. TRBV6-7 is classed as an ORF, of uncertain function. This CDR3 spans 15 amino acids. V lost 6 bases, J lost 9 bases, and 14 bases stayed unmatched. CDR3 DNA sequence: TGTGCCAGCAGACCAAATGACAGGGTGCAGAGGCCCCAGCATTTT. Translated: CASRPNDRVQRPQHF.

In this sample, this clonotype turned up a few times. The DNA for the CDR3 is TGCAGTGCTGTAAACAGTGATTCACCCCTCCACTTT. It is translated as CSAVNSDSPLHF. The V gene is TRBV20-1, the J gene TRBJ1-6; no definite D call. Germline loops: CDR1 DFQATT, CDR2 SNEGSKA (reference sequence). The CDR3 consists of 12 residues. Trimming took 5 bases from V and 8 from J, leaving 10 bases between them.

This clonotype was detected ten times or more. The chain couples TRBV28 to TRBJ2-2, with D possibly TRBD1 on 6 matching bases. The germline CDR1 and CDR2 sequences are MDHEN and SYDVKM. The CDR3 has 15 amino acids. Trimming left V 2 bases short and J 3 bases short, with 10 bases between. Written as DNA, the CDR3 is TGTGCCAGCAGTTTAGGGGGCTTGCACACCGGGGAGCTGTTTTTT. Translated, it gives CASSLGGLHTGELFF. Full variable domain (remainder filled in from reference TRBV28 and TRBJ2-2): DVKVTQSSRYLVKRTGEKVFLECVQDMDHENMFWYRQDPGLGLRLIYFSYDVKMKEKGDIPEGYSVSREKKERFSLILESASTNQTSMYLCASSLGGLHTGELFFGEGSRLTVL.

This clonotype was counted at least ten times. V and J are TRBV10-3 and TRBJ2-7, with D possibly being TRBD1 or TRBD2 (5 bases each). CDR1 ENHRY and CDR2 SYGVKD come from the germline V gene. The CDR3 covers 15 residues. Between the trimmed V and J ends, which lost 0 bases and 7 bases, there was a span of 16 bases. The CDR3: CAISESWGPTKEQYF. CDR3 DNA sequence: TGTGCCATCAGTGAGTCTTGGGGACCCACTAAAGAGCAGTACTTC.

This clonotype has at least ten counts. The chain is built from TRBV24-1 and TRBJ1-5; D is unresolved. From germline, CDR1 is KGHDR and CDR2 SFDVKD. The CDR3 is 14 amino acids. Between the trimmed V and J ends, which lost 1 base and 7 bases, there was a span of 10 bases. Here the CDR3 reads CATSDLQSGQPQHF. DNA of the CDR3: TGTGCCACCAGTGATTTACAGTCTGGGCAGCCCCAGCATTTT.

This clonotype was counted many times. The chain uses TRBV3-1 and TRBJ1-1; perhaps TRBD1 as D (6 bases). The CDR3 covers 15 residues. The V end was cut by 4 bases, the J end by 5 bases, with 17 bases between. Germline assignment: CDR1 LGHDT and CDR2 YNNKEL (reference sequence). The CDR3 spells CASSPDGGPGTEAFF. CDR3 coding DNA: TGTGCCAGCAGCCCAGACGGGGGGCCGGGGACTGAAGCTTTCTTT.

J is TRBJ1-3 and V is TRBV5-4; 7 bases fit TRBD1. Germline V lookup: CDR1 SGHNT, CDR2 YYREEE (reference sequence). CDR3 size: 16 residues. V lost 2 bases to trimming and J lost 4 bases; unmatched junction nucleotides: 9. CDR3 in amino acids: CASSFGGQPNGNTIYF. The CDR3 DNA reads as TGTGCCAGCAGCTTCGGGGGACAGCCGAACGGAAACACCATATATTTT.

This chain connects TRBV20-1 to TRBJ1-1, with a weak D call TRBD1 (5 bases). Trimming left V 1 base short and J 4 bases short, with 13 bases between. The V gene's germline CDR1 is DFQATT and CDR2 SNEGSKA (reference sequence). CDR3 size: 14 residues. The CDR3 coding sequence is TGCAGTGCTAGAGGGTTGAGGGGTAGCACTGAAGCTTTCTTT. Translated, it gives CSARGLRGSTEAFF.

This clonotype was counted a few times. A much larger clone lies a single base off, so this may be a read error. The CDR3 reads CASSQDSRAQETQCF. DNA of the CDR3: TGCGCCAGCAGCCAAGATAGCAGGGCCCAAGAGACCCAGTGCTTC. This chain links TRBV4-1 with TRBJ2-5; perhaps TRBD1 as D (5 bases). This CDR3 comprises 15 residues. Germline loops: CDR1 MGHRA, CDR2 YSYEKL.

This clonotype has ten or more counts. The chain employs TRBV4-2 and TRBJ1-2; TRBD1 matches at 8 bases. V dropped 4 bases and J dropped 4; count of bases not matched to a gene: 14. CDR3 length equals 17 residues. The germline V gene has CDR1 LGHNA and CDR2 YNFKEQ. CDR3 coding DNA: TGTGCCAGCAGCCCAGCCACGACAGGGGACGCTAGCTATGGCTACACCTTC. This translates into CASSPATTGDASYGYTF.

This clonotype occurred a few times. This chain uses TRBV4-2 with TRBJ2-7, with D tentatively TRBD2 (7 bases). CDR1 LGHNA and CDR2 YNFKEQ come from the germline V gene. Trimming stripped 4 bases from V and 5 bases from J, with 18 bases between. The CDR3 consists of 15 residues. The CDR3 here is CASSLGGGVGNEQYF. DNA of the CDR3: TGTGCCAGCAGCCTAGGGGGGGGGGTCGGCAACGAGCAGTACTTC.

This clonotype was observed at least ten times. The V and J genes are TRBV27 and TRBJ2-3, with TRBD1 identical over 8 bases. Per the germline V gene, CDR1 is MNHEY and CDR2 is SMNVEV (reference sequence). J gave up 2 bases and V 9 bases, and 22 bases lay outside the gene matches. This CDR3 has 19 amino acids. CDR3 DNA: TGTGCCAGTTATGGCCCAGGGGGCCATAGGGGGCCTTACACAGATACGCAGTATTTT. Its translation: CASYGPGGHRGPYTDTQYF.

This clonotype was picked up many times. The J gene is TRBJ1-5, the V gene TRBV7-2; D might be TRBD1 (5 bases). The CDR3 loop spans 15 amino acids. Trimming shortened V by 3 bases and J by 0 bases, and 9 bases separated the two germline ends. The germline CDR1 and CDR2 sequences are SGHTA and FQGNSA. CDR3 sequence (DNA): TGTGCCAGCAGCTTGTTCAGGGATAGCAATCAGCCCCAGCATTTT. Translation gives CASSLFRDSNQPQHF.

There are many counts of this clonotype. This chain uses TRBV7-9 with TRBJ2-5; tentative D call: TRBD1 (6 bases). Trimming removed 1 base from V and 7 bases from J, with 13 bases in between. Germline CDR1 and CDR2: SEHNR and FQNEAQ (reference sequence). The CDR3 sequence is 14 residues long. The CDR3 DNA reads as TGTGCCAGCAGCTTAGGGCAGCCAGGGGTGACCCAGTACTTC. Amino acid sequence: CASSLGQPGVTQYF.

This clonotype was observed at least ten times. The chain joins TRBV12-3 or TRBV12-4 to TRBJ2-7, with D possibly matching TRBD1 (5 bases). V was clipped by 3 bases and J by 7 bases, with 13 bases between them. This CDR3 contains 13 residues. CDR3 DNA sequence: TGTGCCAGCAGTTTCTTAGGGGCAGGGGAGCAGTACTTC. Encoded protein: CASSFLGAGEQYF.

In its sample, this clonotype was seen many times. The CDR3 is CASSFWVGPNTGELFF. The CDR3 DNA reads TGTGCCAGCAGTTTTTGGGTGGGGCCGAACACCGGGGAGCTGTTTTTT. The gene calls are TRBV12-3 or TRBV12-4 and TRBJ2-2, with D tentatively TRBD1 (5 bases). There are 16 residues in the CDR3. The V end was cut by 3 bases, the J end by 0 bases, with 11 bases between.

This clonotype was seen a few times. This chain joins TRBV9 and TRBJ2-6, with no clear D. The CDR3 spans 14 residues. Deletions cut 0 bases from V and 2 bases from J, with 3 bases between. CDR1 is SGDLS and CDR2 is YYNGEE in the germline V gene. For the CDR3, the DNA is TGTGCCAGCAGCGTAGACCCTGGGGCCAACGTCCTGACTTTC. Residues: CASSVDPGANVLTF.

This clonotype was recorded at least ten times. The V gene is TRBV2, the J gene TRBJ2-6; D is perhaps TRBD1 or TRBD2 (5 bases each). Trimming left V 6 bases short and J 3 bases short, with 18 bases between. Germline assignment: CDR1 SNHLY and CDR2 FYNNEI. CDR3 length: 17 amino acids. As DNA, the CDR3 is TGTGCCAGCAGCCCACTAGATCAGGGAAATGGGGCCAACGTCCTGACTTTC. As protein: CASSPLDQGNGANVLTF.

This clonotype appeared once. The V and J genes are TRBV20-1 and TRBJ2-1; D remains unclear. The CDR3 is made up of 14 amino acids. Trimming took 5 bases from V and 2 from J, leaving 13 bases between them. CDR1 and CDR2 from the germline V gene are DFQATT and SNEGSKA (reference sequence). The CDR3 region is CSAFDTGPYNEQFF. The CDR3 region has the DNA TGCAGTGCTTTCGACACGGGCCCCTACAATGAGCAGTTCTTC.

A few counts support this clonotype. The V call is TRBV5-4, the J call TRBJ2-3; 10 positions match TRBD1. Germline V gene data show CDR1 as SGHNT and CDR2 as YYREEE (reference sequence). V shed 5 bases and J 6 bases; nucleotides not matched to a gene: 9. The CDR3 has 15 residues. Here the CDR3 DNA reads TGTGCCAGCAGATCGAGACAGGGGGCAGTGGATACGCAGTATTTT. Translation gives CASRSRQGAVDTQYF.

This clonotype was observed many times. The chain employs TRBV10-2 and TRBJ2-2, with 13 bases fitting TRBD2. This CDR3 is built from 15 residues. From germline, CDR1 is WSHSY and CDR2 SAAADI. Trimming took 6 bases from V and 4 from J; bases not matched to a gene: 2. The CDR3 region has the DNA TGCGCCAGCAGAACTAGCGGGGGGGGCACCGGGGAGCTGTTTTTT. The encoded protein is CASRTSGGGTGELFF.

This clonotype was seen ten or more times. The chain has TRBV2 and TRBJ1-2; the match to TRBD1 covers 8 bases. V trimming: 10 bases; J trimming: 4 bases; junction bases outside the gene matches: 8. The CDR3 spans 13 residues. In germline, CDR1 is SNHLY, CDR2 FYNNEI. CDR3 protein: CATRQGWSYGYTF. The CDR3 DNA is TGTGCCACCCGACAGGGGTGGAGCTATGGCTACACCTTC.

This clonotype has ten or more counts. The chain combines TRBV2 with TRBJ1-5; D not certain. With 0 bases removed from V and 11 bases from J, the gap between germline ends came to 11 bases. CDR1 is SNHLY and CDR2 is FYNNEI in the germline V gene. This CDR3 has 13 residues. The CDR3 DNA follows: TGTGCCAGCAGTGAAGCGCCGGCAACAGCCCAGCATTTT. Translated, it gives CASSEAPATAQHF.

This clonotype was counted many times. CDR3 nucleotide sequence: TGCAGTGCTAGAGAACTAGCGGGGGCAGTGCAGTACTTC. Encoded protein: CSARELAGAVQYF. The V gene is TRBV20-1, the J gene TRBJ2-7; 11 positions agree with TRBD2. Trimming cost V 0 bases and J 9 bases; bases outside gene matches: 4. This CDR3 has 13 residues. Germline V gene lookup returns CDR1 DFQATT and CDR2 SNEGSKA (reference sequence).

This rearrangement joins TRBV5-1 to TRBJ2-1, with 7 bases aligning to TRBD2. J lost 4 bases, V lost 4 bases, and 11 bases had no gene match. Germline assignment: CDR1 SGHRS and CDR2 YFSETQ. The CDR3 totals 16 residues. The CDR3 is CASSDWTRNNYNEQFF. As DNA, the CDR3 is TGCGCCAGCAGCGACTGGACTAGAAATAATTACAATGAGCAGTTCTTC.

About this clonotype: Since a much larger clone is just one base distant, this may be a read error. The genes are TRBV20-1 and TRBJ1-1; TRBD1 matches 8 bases. The V gene's germline CDR1 is DFQATT and CDR2 SNEGSKA (reference sequence). The CDR3 has 17 amino acids. The CDR3 DNA is TGCAGTGCTAGAGGGCTAGGACAGGGCCCCATGAACACTGAAGCTCTCTTT. This gives the protein CSARGLGQGPMNTEALF.

The chain uses TRBV28 and TRBJ1-2; unclear D gene. Germline assignment: CDR1 MDHEN and CDR2 SYDVKM. This CDR3 has 14 amino acids. V lost 7 bases to trimming and J lost 2 bases, with 14 bases between them. The CDR3 bases are TGTGCCAGCAACGTCCGGGGTATAAACTATGGCTACACCTTC. Translated, it gives CASNVRGINYGYTF.

This clonotype was seen only a few times. CDR3 bases: TGCGCCAGCACTTACACACCCGGCGGGGAGCTGTTTTTT. Residues: CASTYTPGGELFF. This chain links TRBV10-1 with TRBJ2-2; no firm D call. Germline CDR1 WNHNN, CDR2 SYGVQD (reference sequence). Trimming left V 7 bases short and J 7 bases short, with 13 bases between. The CDR3 is 13 amino acids.

In this sample, this clonotype turned up many times. This chain uses TRBV12-3 or TRBV12-4 with TRBJ2-2; D remains ambiguous. The CDR3 length is 14 residues. The V gene lost 4 bases and the J gene lost 5 bases, with 11 bases spanning the gap. Here the CDR3 DNA reads TGTGCCAGCAGTTCTGGTGCCCTAACCGGGGAGCTGTTTTTT. Translated: CASSSGALTGELFF.

J is TRBJ2-1 and V is TRBV6-4; 10 bases agree with TRBD2. CDR1 is MRHNA, CDR2 SNTAGT, per germline. The CDR3 length is 16 residues. V shed 4 bases, J shed 6 bases, and the junction held 9 bases outside the gene matches. CDR3 region: CASSGSAGGQGNEQFF. CDR3 nucleotides: TGTGCCAGCAGTGGTTCAGCGGGGGGGCAGGGCAATGAGCAGTTCTTC.